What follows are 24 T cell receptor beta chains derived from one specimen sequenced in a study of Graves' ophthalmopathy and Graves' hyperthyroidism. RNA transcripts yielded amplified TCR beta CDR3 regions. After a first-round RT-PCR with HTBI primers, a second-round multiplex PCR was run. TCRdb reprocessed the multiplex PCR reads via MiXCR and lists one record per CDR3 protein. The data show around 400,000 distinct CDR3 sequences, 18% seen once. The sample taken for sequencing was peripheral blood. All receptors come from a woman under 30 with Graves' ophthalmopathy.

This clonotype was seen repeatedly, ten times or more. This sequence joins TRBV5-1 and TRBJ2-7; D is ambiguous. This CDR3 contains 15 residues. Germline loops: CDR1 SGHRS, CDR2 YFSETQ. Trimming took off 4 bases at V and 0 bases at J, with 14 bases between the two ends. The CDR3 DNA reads TGCGCCAGCAGCAGGGAAATGTTAAGCTCCTACGAGCAGTACTTC. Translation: CASSREMLSSYEQYF. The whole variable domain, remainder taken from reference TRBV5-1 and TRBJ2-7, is KAGVTQTPRYLIKTRGQQVTLSCSPISGHRSVSWYQQTPGQGLQFLFEYFSETQRNKGNFPGRFSGRQFSNSRSEMNVSTLELGDSALYLCASSREMLSSYEQYFGPGTRLTVT.

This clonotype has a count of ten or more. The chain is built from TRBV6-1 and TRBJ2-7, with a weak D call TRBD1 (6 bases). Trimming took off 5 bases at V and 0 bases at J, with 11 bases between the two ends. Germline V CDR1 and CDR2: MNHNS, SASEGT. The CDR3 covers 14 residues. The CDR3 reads CASSPGTYSYEQYF. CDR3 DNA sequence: TGTGCCAGCAGTCCCGGGACATACTCCTACGAGCAGTACTTC.

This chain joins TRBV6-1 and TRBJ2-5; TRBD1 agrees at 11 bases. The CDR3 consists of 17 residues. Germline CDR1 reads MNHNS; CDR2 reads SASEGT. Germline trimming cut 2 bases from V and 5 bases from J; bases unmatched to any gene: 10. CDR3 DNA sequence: TGTGCCAGCAGTGAATTTCCAAGGACAGGGGGCGGTGAGACCCAGTACTTC. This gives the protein CASSEFPRTGGGETQYF.

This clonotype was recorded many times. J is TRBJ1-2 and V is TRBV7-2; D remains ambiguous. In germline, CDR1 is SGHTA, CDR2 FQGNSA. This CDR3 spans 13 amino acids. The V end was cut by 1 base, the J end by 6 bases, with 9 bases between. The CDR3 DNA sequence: TGTGCCAGCAGCTTAGGAGAGGTCGATGGCTACACCTTC. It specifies CASSLGEVDGYTF.

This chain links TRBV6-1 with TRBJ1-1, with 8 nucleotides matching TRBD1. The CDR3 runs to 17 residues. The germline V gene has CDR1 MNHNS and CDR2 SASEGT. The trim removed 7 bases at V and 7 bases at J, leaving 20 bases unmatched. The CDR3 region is CASNASGGAGMRGEAFF. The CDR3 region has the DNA TGTGCCAGCAATGCATCAGGGGGCGCGGGTATGCGTGGTGAAGCTTTCTTT.

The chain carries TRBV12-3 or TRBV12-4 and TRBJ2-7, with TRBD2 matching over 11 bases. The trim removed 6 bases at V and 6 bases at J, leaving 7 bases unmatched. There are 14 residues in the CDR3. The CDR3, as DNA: TGTGCCAGCAGGTCTAGCGGGAGGACTGGCGAGCAGTACTTC. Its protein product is CASRSSGRTGEQYF.

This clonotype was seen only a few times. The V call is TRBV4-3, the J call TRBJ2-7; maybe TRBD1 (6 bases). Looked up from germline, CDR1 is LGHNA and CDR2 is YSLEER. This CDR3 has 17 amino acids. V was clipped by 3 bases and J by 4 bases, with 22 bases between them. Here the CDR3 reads CASSHLLQGGPHYEQYF. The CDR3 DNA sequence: TGCGCCAGCAGCCATCTCCTACAGGGTGGTCCCCATTACGAGCAGTACTTC.

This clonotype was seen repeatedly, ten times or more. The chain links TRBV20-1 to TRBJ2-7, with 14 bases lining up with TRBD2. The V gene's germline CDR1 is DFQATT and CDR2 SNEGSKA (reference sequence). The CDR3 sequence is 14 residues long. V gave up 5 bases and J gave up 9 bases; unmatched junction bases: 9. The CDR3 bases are TGCAGTGCTCCTGGGACTAGCGGGAGTGGTCGGCAGTACTTC. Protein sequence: CSAPGTSGSGRQYF.

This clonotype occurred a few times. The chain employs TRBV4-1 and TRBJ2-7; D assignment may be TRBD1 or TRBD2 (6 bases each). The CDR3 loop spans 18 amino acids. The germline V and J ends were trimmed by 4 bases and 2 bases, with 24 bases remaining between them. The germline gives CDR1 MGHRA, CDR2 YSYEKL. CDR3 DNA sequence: TGCGCCAGCAGCCCATTACCTATCCGGCAGGGGAGGACCTACGAGCAGTACTTC. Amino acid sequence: CASSPLPIRQGRTYEQYF.

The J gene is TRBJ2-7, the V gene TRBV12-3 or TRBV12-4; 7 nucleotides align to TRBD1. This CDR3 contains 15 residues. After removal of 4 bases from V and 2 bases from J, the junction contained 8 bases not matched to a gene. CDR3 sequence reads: CASSWTGITTYEQYF. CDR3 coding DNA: TGTGCCAGCAGTTGGACAGGCATTACAACCTACGAGCAGTACTTC.

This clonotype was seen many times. CDR3 in DNA: TGTGCCAGCACATTGGACAGGGCGGGCGTCACTGAAGCTTTCTTT. Encoded protein: CASTLDRAGVTEAFF. This sequence joins TRBV28 and TRBJ1-1, with 8 bases aligning to TRBD1. Germline V gene data show CDR1 as MDHEN and CDR2 as SYDVKM. Losses at the gene ends were 7 bases for V and 4 bases for J; bases not matched to a gene: 11. This CDR3 comprises 15 residues.

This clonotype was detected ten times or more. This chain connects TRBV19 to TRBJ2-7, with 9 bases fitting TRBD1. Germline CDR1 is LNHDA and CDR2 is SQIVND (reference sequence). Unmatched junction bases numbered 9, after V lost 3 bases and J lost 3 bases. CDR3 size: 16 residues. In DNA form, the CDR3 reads TGTGCCAGTAGTATTGGGTTCGGGACAGGGATCTACGAGCAGTACTTC. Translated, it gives CASSIGFGTGIYEQYF.

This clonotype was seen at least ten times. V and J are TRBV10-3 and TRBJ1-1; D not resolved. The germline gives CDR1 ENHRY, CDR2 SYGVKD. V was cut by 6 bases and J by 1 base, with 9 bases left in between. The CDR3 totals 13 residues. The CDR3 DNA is TGTGCCATCAGAACCGACGGGAACACTGAAGCTTTCTTT. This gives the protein CAIRTDGNTEAFF.

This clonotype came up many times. CDR3 amino acids: CASSYGLGAPSYEQYF. The CDR3 bases are TGTGCCAGCAGTTACGGATTGGGGGCGCCCAGCTACGAGCAGTACTTC. J is TRBJ2-7 and V is TRBV6-5, with D perhaps TRBD1 (6 bases). Germline CDR1 and CDR2: MNHEY and SVGAGI. V shed 2 bases and J shed 3 bases, with 17 bases lying between them. The CDR3 runs to 16 residues.

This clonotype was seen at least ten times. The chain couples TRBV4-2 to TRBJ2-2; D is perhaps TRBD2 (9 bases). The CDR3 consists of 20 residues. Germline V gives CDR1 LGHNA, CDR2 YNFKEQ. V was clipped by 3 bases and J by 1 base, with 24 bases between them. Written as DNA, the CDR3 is TGTGCCAGCAGCCATCAGGGGGCTGGTAGCGGGAGAGGGAACACCGGGGAGCTGTTTTTT. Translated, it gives CASSHQGAGSGRGNTGELFF.

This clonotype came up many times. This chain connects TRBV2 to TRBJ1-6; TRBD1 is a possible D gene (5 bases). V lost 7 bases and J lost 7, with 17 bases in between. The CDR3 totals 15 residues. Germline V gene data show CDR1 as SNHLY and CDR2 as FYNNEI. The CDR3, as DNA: TGTGCCAGCACTCGGTCCGGGACGCCCAATTCACCCCTCCACTTT. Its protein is CASTRSGTPNSPLHF.

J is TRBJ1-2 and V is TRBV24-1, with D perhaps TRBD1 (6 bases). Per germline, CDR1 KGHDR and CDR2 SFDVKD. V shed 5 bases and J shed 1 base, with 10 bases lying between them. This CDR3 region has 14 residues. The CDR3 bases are TGTGCCACCAGTGGACAGGATAGTAACTATGGCTACACCTTC. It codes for CATSGQDSNYGYTF.

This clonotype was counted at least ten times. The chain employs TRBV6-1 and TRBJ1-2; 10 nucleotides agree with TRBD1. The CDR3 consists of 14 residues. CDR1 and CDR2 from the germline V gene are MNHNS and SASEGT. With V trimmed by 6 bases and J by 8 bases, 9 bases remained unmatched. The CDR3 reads CASRPGQGLEGYTF. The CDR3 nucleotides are TGTGCCAGCAGGCCGGGACAGGGGTTGGAAGGCTACACCTTC.

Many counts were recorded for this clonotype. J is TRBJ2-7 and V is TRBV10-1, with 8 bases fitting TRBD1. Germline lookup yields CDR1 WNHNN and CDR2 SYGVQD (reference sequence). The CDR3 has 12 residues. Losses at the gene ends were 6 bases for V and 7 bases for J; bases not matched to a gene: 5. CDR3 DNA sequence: TGCGCCAGCAGCGACAGGGGAGCGGAGCAGTACTTC. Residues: CASSDRGAEQYF.

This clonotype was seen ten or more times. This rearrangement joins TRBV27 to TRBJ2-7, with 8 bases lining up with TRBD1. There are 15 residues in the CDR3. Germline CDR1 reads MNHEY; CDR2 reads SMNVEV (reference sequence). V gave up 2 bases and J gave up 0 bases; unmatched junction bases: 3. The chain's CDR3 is CASSLNRGSSYEQYF. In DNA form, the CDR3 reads TGTGCCAGCAGTTTAAACAGGGGGTCCTCCTACGAGCAGTACTTC.

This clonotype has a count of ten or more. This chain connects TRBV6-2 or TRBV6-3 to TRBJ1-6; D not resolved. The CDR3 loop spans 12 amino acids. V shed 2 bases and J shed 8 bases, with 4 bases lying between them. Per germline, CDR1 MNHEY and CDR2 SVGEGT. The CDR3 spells CASSYPDSPLHF. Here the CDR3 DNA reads TGTGCCAGCAGTTACCCCGATTCACCCCTCCACTTT.

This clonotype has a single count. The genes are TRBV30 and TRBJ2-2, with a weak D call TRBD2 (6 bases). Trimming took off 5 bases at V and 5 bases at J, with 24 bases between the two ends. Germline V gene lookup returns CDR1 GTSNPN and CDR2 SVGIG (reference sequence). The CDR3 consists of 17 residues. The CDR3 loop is CAWVPLLRRGGTGELFF. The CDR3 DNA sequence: TGTGCCTGGGTGCCACTTTTGAGGCGGGGTGGAACCGGGGAGCTGTTTTTT.

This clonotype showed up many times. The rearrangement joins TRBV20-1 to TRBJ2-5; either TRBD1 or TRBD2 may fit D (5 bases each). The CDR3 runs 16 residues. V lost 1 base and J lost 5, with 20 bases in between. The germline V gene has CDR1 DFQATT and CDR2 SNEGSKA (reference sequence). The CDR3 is CSARGGWVKNSETQYF. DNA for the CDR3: TGCAGTGCTAGAGGGGGGTGGGTAAAAAATTCGGAGACCCAGTACTTC.

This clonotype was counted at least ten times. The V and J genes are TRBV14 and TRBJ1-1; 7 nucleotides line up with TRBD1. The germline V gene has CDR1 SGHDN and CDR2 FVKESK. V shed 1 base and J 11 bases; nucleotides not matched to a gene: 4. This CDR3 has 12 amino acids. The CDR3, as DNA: TGTGCCAGCAGCCAAGGGACAGGTTCCGCTTTCTTT. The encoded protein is CASSQGTGSAFF.